Here is one T cell receptor beta chain with its context. This sample is drawn from a study of T-cell memory formation after mild COVID-19. The length of the CDR3 is 12 residues. CDR1 is LGHDT and CDR2 is YNNKEL in the germline V gene (reference sequence). Trimming pared 1 base from V and 5 bases from J, leaving 6 bases between. A single record per CDR3 protein comes from TCRdb applying MiXCR to the 5' RACE reads. Of 550,000 to 700,000 distinct CDR3 sequences listed, approximately 15% are singletons. This receptor was identified in an adult woman who had mild COVID-19 (a few samples of this study predate the infection). Cell type and time point are not known. V gene TRBV3-1 combines with J gene TRBJ2-7; a possible D gene is TRBD2 (5 bases). The source material was PBMCs or a T cell subset sorted from them (not recorded which). CDR3 sequence (DNA): TGTGCCAGCAGCCAAGCGGGAAACGAGCAGTACTTC. This sequence encodes CASSQAGNEQYF.